These 31 T cell receptor beta chains share one sample of origin, sequenced in a study of T cell responses to AZD1222 COVID-19 vaccine. The assay was immunoSEQ multiplex PCR, and TCRdb's table has in-frame clones only and misses some. The sample consists of around 99,000 clones, 88% of them appearing once. The source was peripheral blood, collected on day 0 of MenACWY control vaccination. All receptors derive from an adult in good health.

The chain recombines TRBV7-2 with TRBJ2-1, with 15 bases matching TRBD2. This CDR3 comprises 14 residues. Trimming removed 4 bases from V and 15 bases from J; junction bases left unmatched: 7. Germline V gene sequence: CDR1 SGHTA, CDR2 FQGNSA. The CDR3 coding sequence is TGTGCCAGCAGCTCAGGACTAGCGGGAGGGCCACCGTTCTTC. The encoded protein is CASSSGLAGGPPFF.

This chain links TRBV7-9 with TRBJ1-3; D remains unclear. V shed 4 bases and J shed 0 bases, with 10 bases lying between them. The CDR3 loop spans 15 amino acids. Germline V lookup: CDR1 SEHNR, CDR2 FQNEAQ (reference sequence). The CDR3 DNA reads as TGTGCCAGCAGCTCCGCCGGACTCTCTGGAAACACCATATATTTT. Protein product: CASSSAGLSGNTIYF.

V and J are TRBV19 and TRBJ2-3; 7 positions match TRBD2. Losses at the gene ends were 2 bases for V and 0 bases for J; bases not matched to a gene: 5. The CDR3 covers 16 residues. From germline, CDR1 is LNHDA and CDR2 SQIVND (reference sequence). Here the CDR3 reads CASSITPAGSTDTQYF. The CDR3 bases are TGTGCCAGTAGTATAACCCCAGCGGGGAGCACAGATACGCAGTATTTT.

The rearrangement uses TRBV5-1 and TRBJ1-6; the match to TRBD1 covers 9 bases. Germline values: CDR1 SGHRS, CDR2 YFSETQ. The CDR3 consists of 15 residues. After removal of 4 bases from V and 6 bases from J, the junction contained 5 bases not matched to a gene. CDR3 bases: TGCGCCAGCAGCGACCGGGACAGGGTTAATTCACCCCTCCACTTT. Encoded protein: CASSDRDRVNSPLHF.

In the case of this clone: Other DNA sequences in this sample translate to the same CDR3. The rearrangement uses TRBV7-2 and TRBJ2-2; D remains unclear. The CDR3 is 14 residues long. Germline CDR1 SGHTA, CDR2 FQGNSA. Between the trimmed V and J ends, which lost 1 base and 1 base, there was a span of 4 bases. The CDR3 loop reads CASSLGQNTGELFF. The CDR3 DNA is TGTGCCAGCAGCTTAGGACAGAACACCGGGGAGCTGTTTTTT.

This clone has just one count. The chain carries TRBV30 and TRBJ2-1; D perhaps matches TRBD2 (6 bases). The CDR3 runs 14 residues. V dropped 4 bases and J dropped 1 base, with 11 bases sitting between them. Germline loops: CDR1 GTSNPN, CDR2 SVGIG (reference sequence). Here the CDR3 DNA reads TGTGCCTGGAACCTCCGGGGGTCCTACAATGAGCAGTTCTTC. Translating gives CAWNLRGSYNEQFF.

The V call is TRBV27, the J call TRBJ1-1; unclear D gene. V was shortened by 5 bases and J by 3 bases, with 19 bases between the two germline ends. This CDR3 is 16 amino acids long. Per germline, CDR1 MNHEY and CDR2 SMNVEV (reference sequence). CDR3: CASSPRERFRDTEAFF. CDR3 nucleotides: TGTGCCAGCAGTCCAAGGGAAAGGTTTCGGGACACTGAAGCTTTCTTT.

The gene calls are TRBV7-8 and TRBJ2-5; D is unclear. Between the trimmed V and J ends, which lost 1 base and 5 bases, there was a span of 23 bases. The CDR3 covers 18 residues. Germline assignment: CDR1 SGHVS and CDR2 FQNEAQ. CDR3 DNA sequence: TGTGCCAGCAGCTTAGAGAGGAGAGCAGGCCGGCAAGTGGAGACCCAGTACTTC. Translated, it gives CASSLERRAGRQVETQYF. The full variable domain, rest sourced from reference TRBV7-8 and TRBJ2-5, is GAGVSQSPRYKVAKRGQDVALRCDPISGHVSLFWYQQALGQGPEFLTYFQNEAQLDKSGLPSDRFFAERPEGSVSTLKIQRTQQEDSAVYLCASSLERRAGRQVETQYFGPGTRLLVL.

The V call is TRBV4-1, the J call TRBJ1-5; perhaps TRBD1 as D (5 bases). Per the germline V gene, CDR1 is MGHRA and CDR2 is YSYEKL. The CDR3 consists of 15 residues. V lost 4 bases to trimming and J lost 9 bases, with 19 bases between them. CDR3 nucleotide sequence: TGCGCCAGCAGCCTCCGGGACGACCACGGAGCGCCCCAGCATTTT. Amino acid sequence: CASSLRDDHGAPQHF.

The rearrangement links TRBV11-2 to TRBJ2-5, with D perhaps assigned TRBD1 or TRBD2 (6 bases each). The CDR3 has 15 amino acids. The V end lost 0 bases, the J end lost 5 bases, and 13 bases lay between the germline ends. The germline gives CDR1 SGHAT, CDR2 FQNNGV. The CDR3 sequence: CASSLDHGGGETQYF. For the CDR3, the DNA is TGTGCCAGCAGCTTAGATCACGGAGGGGGGGAGACCCAGTACTTC.

In the case of this clone: Germline and junction disagree at one end, which may indicate a read error. The chain recombines TRBV30 with TRBJ1-2, with D perhaps matching TRBD1 (6 bases). This CDR3 has 13 amino acids. Germline V gene sequence: CDR1 GTSNPN, CDR2 SVGIG (reference sequence). In nucleotides, the CDR3 is TGTGCCTGGCAAGTGACCGCGACAGGACCTCTTGGCTTC. Residues: CAWQVTATGPLGF.

This rearrangement joins TRBV5-4 to TRBJ2-7, with D uncertain. V was pared by 4 bases and J by 3 bases, with 5 bases between. CDR1 is SGHNT and CDR2 is YYREEE in the germline V gene (reference sequence). The CDR3 loop spans 11 amino acids. The CDR3 spells CASSNLYEQYF. CDR3 nucleotides: TGTGCCAGCAGCAACCTCTACGAGCAGTACTTC.

The J gene is TRBJ1-6, the V gene TRBV14, with 9 bases lining up with TRBD1. Germline V gene data show CDR1 as SGHDN and CDR2 as FVKESK. CDR3 size: 16 residues. After removal of 5 bases from V and 7 bases from J, the junction contained 9 bases not matched to a gene. The CDR3 here is CASSKMAGTGNSPLHF. Written as DNA, the CDR3 is TGTGCCAGCAGCAAAATGGCGGGGACAGGGAATTCACCCCTCCACTTT. The full variable domain, its missing parts supplied by reference TRBV14 and TRBJ1-6, is EAGVTQFPSHSVIEKGQTVTLRCDPISGHDNLYWYRRVMGKEIKFLLHFVKESKQDESGMPNNRFLAERTGGTYSTLKVQPAELEDSGVYFCASSKMAGTGNSPLHFGNGTRLTVT.

The V gene is TRBV11-2, the J gene TRBJ2-7, with D tentatively TRBD2 (5 bases). Germline CDR1 SGHAT, CDR2 FQNNGV. Trimming removed 0 bases at V and 2 bases at J, with 8 bases between. The CDR3 loop spans 14 amino acids. CDR3 nucleotides: TGTGCCAGCAGCTTAGATCGAGGGACCTACGAGCAGTACTTC. Translated, it gives CASSLDRGTYEQYF.

This chain links TRBV10-3 with TRBJ2-1, with 8 positions matching TRBD2. V was pared by 5 bases and J by 6 bases, with 12 bases of the junction left unmatched. This CDR3 is built from 16 residues. Per germline, CDR1 ENHRY and CDR2 SYGVKD. CDR3 residues: CAISSSSGGQFNEQFF. CDR3 in DNA: TGTGCCATCAGTTCCAGCAGCGGGGGACAATTCAATGAGCAGTTCTTC.

The V call is TRBV28, the J call TRBJ2-1; 7 positions agree with TRBD2. The trim removed 4 bases at V and 6 bases at J, leaving 6 bases unmatched. Germline V gene lookup returns CDR1 MDHEN and CDR2 SYDVKM. The CDR3 loop spans 14 amino acids. The CDR3 sequence is CASSSETSTNEQFF. CDR3 nucleotide sequence: TGTGCCAGCAGTTCCGAGACTAGCACCAATGAGCAGTTCTTC.

The gene calls are TRBV7-3 and TRBJ2-1; 8 positions match TRBD2. V lost 4 bases, J lost 9 bases, and 11 bases stayed unmatched. Germline V gene data show CDR1 as SGHTA and CDR2 as FQGTGA. This CDR3 is 15 amino acids long. In DNA form, the CDR3 reads TGTGCCAGCAGCTCCCAGCGGGAGAACCGAGGTGAGCAGTTCTTC. It yields the protein CASSSQRENRGEQFF.

The chain combines TRBV4-3 with TRBJ1-6; 9 bases line up with TRBD1. From germline, CDR1 is LGHNA and CDR2 YSLEER. CDR3 length equals 14 residues. Trimming took 6 bases from V and 9 from J; bases not matched to a gene: 6. The CDR3 sequence is CASSQGQGVSPLHF. Here the CDR3 DNA reads TGCGCCAGCAGTCAGGGACAGGGAGTTTCACCCCTCCACTTT.

The chain is built from TRBV18 and TRBJ1-1, with D unclear. The germline V and J ends were trimmed by 5 bases and 3 bases, with 13 bases remaining between them. The CDR3 runs to 14 residues. In germline, CDR1 is KGHSH, CDR2 LQKENI. CDR3 residues: CASSATFGDTEAFF. The CDR3 nucleotides are TGTGCCAGCTCAGCAACTTTTGGGGACACTGAAGCTTTCTTT.

A single count supports this clone. The V call is TRBV6-4, the J call TRBJ1-5, with a tentative D call TRBD1 (5 bases). Germline CDR1 MRHNA, CDR2 SNTAGT. Trimming pared 5 bases from V and 8 bases from J, leaving 13 bases between. The CDR3 loop spans 13 amino acids. CDR3 sequence: CASSNRSHEPQHF. In nucleotides, the CDR3 is TGTGCCAGCAGTAACAGGTCGCATGAGCCCCAGCATTTT.

The V and J genes are TRBV6-5 and TRBJ2-2; TRBD2 matches 8 bases. Germline CDR1 reads MNHEY; CDR2 reads SVGAGI. This CDR3 is built from 15 residues. J lost 3 bases, V lost 6 bases, and 6 bases had no gene match. The CDR3 spells CASSARGADTGELFF. For the CDR3, the DNA is TGTGCCAGCAGCGCGCGGGGGGCGGACACCGGGGAGCTGTTTTTT.

This chain uses TRBV4-1 with TRBJ2-7; 9 positions match TRBD1. The CDR3 runs to 15 residues. Trimming removed 5 bases from V and 3 bases from J; junction bases left unmatched: 8. CDR1 and CDR2 from the germline V gene are MGHRA and YSYEKL. The CDR3: CASSKPGTGNYEQYF. For the CDR3, the DNA is TGCGCCAGCAGCAAACCCGGGACAGGGAACTACGAGCAGTACTTC.

V gene TRBV6-5 combines with J gene TRBJ1-2; D is unclear. Trimming removed 7 bases at V and 4 bases at J, with 10 bases between. Germline assignment: CDR1 MNHEY and CDR2 SVGAGI. CDR3 size: 12 residues. The CDR3: CASMDSGYGYTF. The CDR3 region has the DNA TGTGCCAGCATGGACTCGGGCTATGGCTACACCTTC.

This clone was counted between two and nine times. Other DNA sequences of this sample code for an identical CDR3. The chain has TRBV4-3 and TRBJ2-7; weak D call: TRBD2 (5 bases). The germline CDR1 and CDR2 sequences are LGHNA and YSLEER. Trimming took off 0 bases at V and 3 bases at J, with 9 bases between the two ends. The CDR3 totals 14 residues. CDR3 amino acids: CASSQDRAGYEQYF. The CDR3 DNA reads as TGCGCCAGCAGCCAAGATCGGGCGGGCTACGAGCAGTACTTC.

The count of this clone is one. The chain links TRBV12-3 or TRBV12-4 to TRBJ2-1; tentative D call: TRBD2 (6 bases). Trimming shortened V by 7 bases and J by 6 bases, and 13 bases separated the two germline ends. This CDR3 contains 13 residues. CDR3 in DNA: TGTGCCAGCACCTCGGGGGTGGGCAATGAGCAGTTCTTC. This gives the protein CASTSGVGNEQFF.

The rearrangement joins TRBV25-1 to TRBJ1-2; TRBD1 aligns across 8 bases. The CDR3 runs to 17 residues. V shed 3 bases and J 4 bases; nucleotides not matched to a gene: 13. Per the germline V gene, CDR1 is MGHDK and CDR2 is SYGVNS. CDR3 sequence reads: CASSDPFSGGSVYGYTF. CDR3 DNA sequence: TGTGCCAGCAGTGACCCCTTCTCAGGGGGCTCGGTCTATGGCTACACCTTC.

V usage is TRBV5-5 and J usage is TRBJ1-6; possible D gene TRBD1, 5 bases. The CDR3 is 16 amino acids. Germline lookup yields CDR1 SGHKS and CDR2 YYEKEE (reference sequence). The V and J ends lost 0 bases and 7 bases respectively, with 14 bases between them. The DNA of the CDR3 is TGTGCCAGCAGCTTGGATAGTGGGGGTGGAAATTCACCCCTCCACTTT. Protein sequence: CASSLDSGGGNSPLHF.

The rearrangement links TRBV27 to TRBJ1-2; D is possibly TRBD1 (6 bases). There are 14 residues in the CDR3. Trimming cost V 5 bases and J 6 bases, with 16 bases left between them. Per germline, CDR1 MNHEY and CDR2 SMNVEV (reference sequence). The CDR3 nucleotides are TGTGCCAGCAGTCCATCTTCGGGGGGCAATGGCTACACCTTC. Amino acids: CASSPSSGGNGYTF.

The chain links TRBV5-6 to TRBJ1-5; TRBD1 aligns across 10 bases. This CDR3 contains 13 residues. V shed 4 bases, J shed 6 bases, and the junction held 1 base outside the gene matches. Germline CDR1 and CDR2: SGHDT and YYEEEE. The CDR3 sequence: CASSRTGGQPQHF. DNA of the CDR3: TGTGCCAGCAGCCGGACAGGGGGTCAGCCCCAGCATTTT.

V and J are TRBV7-8 and TRBJ2-7; D ambiguous. CDR1 is SGHVS, CDR2 FQNEAQ, per germline. This CDR3 comprises 12 residues. Trimming pared 0 bases from V and 6 bases from J, leaving 6 bases between. CDR3 sequence: CASSLALIEQYF. The CDR3 bases are TGTGCCAGCAGCTTAGCGCTTATCGAGCAGTACTTC.

The CDR3, as DNA: TGTGCCAGCAGCCAACTTTCGGGAGGGGGTGAGACCCAGTACTTC. Translated, it gives CASSQLSGGGETQYF. V gene TRBV4-2 combines with J gene TRBJ2-5; TRBD2 matches 8 bases. Germline CDR1 LGHNA, CDR2 YNFKEQ. Germline trimming cut 2 bases from V and 5 bases from J; bases unmatched to any gene: 7. The CDR3 has 15 residues.